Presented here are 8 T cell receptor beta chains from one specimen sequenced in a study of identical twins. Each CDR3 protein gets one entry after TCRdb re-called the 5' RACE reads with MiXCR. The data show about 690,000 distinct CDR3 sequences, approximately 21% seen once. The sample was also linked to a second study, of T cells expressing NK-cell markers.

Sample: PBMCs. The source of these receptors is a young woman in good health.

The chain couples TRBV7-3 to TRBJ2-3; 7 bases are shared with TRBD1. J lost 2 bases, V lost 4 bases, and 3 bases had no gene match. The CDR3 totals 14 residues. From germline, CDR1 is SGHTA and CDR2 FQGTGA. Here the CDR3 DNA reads TGTGCCAGCAGCTCGGGACAGTTCACAGATACGCAGTATTTT. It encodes CASSSGQFTDTQYF.

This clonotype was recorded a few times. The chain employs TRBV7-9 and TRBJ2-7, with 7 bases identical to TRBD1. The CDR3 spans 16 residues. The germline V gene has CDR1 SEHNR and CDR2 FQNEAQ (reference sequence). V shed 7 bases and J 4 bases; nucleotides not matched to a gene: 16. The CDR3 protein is CASTLTGTVKGYEQYF. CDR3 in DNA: TGTGCCAGCACCCTGACGGGGACAGTTAAAGGATACGAGCAGTACTTC. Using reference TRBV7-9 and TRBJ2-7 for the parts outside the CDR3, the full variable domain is DTGVSQNPRHKITKRGQNVTFRCDPISEHNRLYWYRQTLGQGPEFLTYFQNEAQLEKSRLLSDRFSAERPKGSFSTLEIQRTEQGDSAMYLCASTLTGTVKGYEQYFGPGTRLTVT.

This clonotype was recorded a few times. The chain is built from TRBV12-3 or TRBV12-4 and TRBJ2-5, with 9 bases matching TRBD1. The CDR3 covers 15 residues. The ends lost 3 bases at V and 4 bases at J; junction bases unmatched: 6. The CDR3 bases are TGTGCCAGCAGTTTGGGGACAGGGTCTTCAGAGACCCAGTACTTC. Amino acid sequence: CASSLGTGSSETQYF.

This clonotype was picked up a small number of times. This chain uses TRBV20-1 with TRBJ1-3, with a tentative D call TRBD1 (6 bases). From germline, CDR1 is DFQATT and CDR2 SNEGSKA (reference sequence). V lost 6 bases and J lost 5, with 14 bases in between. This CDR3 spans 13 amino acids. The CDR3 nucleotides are TGCAGTGCGAGCCGGACAGACAGAAACACCATATATTTT. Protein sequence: CSASRTDRNTIYF.

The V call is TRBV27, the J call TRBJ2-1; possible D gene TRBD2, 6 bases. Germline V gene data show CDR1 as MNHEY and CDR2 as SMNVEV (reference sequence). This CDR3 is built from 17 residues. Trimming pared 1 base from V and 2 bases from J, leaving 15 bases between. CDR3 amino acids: CASSLFSLGGTYNEQFF. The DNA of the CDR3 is TGTGCCAGCAGTTTATTTTCTCTGGGGGGAACCTACAATGAGCAGTTCTTC.

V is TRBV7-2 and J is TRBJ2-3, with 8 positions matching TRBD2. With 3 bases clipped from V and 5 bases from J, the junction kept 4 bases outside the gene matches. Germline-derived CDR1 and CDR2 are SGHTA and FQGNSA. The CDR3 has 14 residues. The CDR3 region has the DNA TGTGCCAGCAGCTTGAGCGGGAGAATAGATACGCAGTATTTT. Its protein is CASSLSGRIDTQYF.

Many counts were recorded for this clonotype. The CDR3, as DNA: TGTGCCAGCAGTTGGCTAGCGGGAACGTATGAGCAGTTCTTC. Amino acids: CASSWLAGTYEQFF. The rearrangement links TRBV6-5 to TRBJ2-1; TRBD2 agrees at 9 bases. Unmatched junction bases numbered 6, after V lost 4 bases and J lost 8 bases. The CDR3 extends over 14 amino acids. Germline CDR1 reads MNHEY; CDR2 reads SVGAGI.

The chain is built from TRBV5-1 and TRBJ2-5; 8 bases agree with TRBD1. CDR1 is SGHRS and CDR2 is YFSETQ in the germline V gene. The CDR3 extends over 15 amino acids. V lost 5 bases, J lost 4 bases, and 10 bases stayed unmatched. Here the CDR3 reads CASREPTGGGETQYF. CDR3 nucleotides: TGCGCCAGCAGAGAGCCCACAGGGGGAGGAGAGACCCAGTACTTC.